The 23 T cell receptor beta chains in this list originate from one sample, sequenced in a study of beta chain features in type 1 diabetes. Every isolated RNA sample was fully reverse transcribed, so sequencing captured expressed TCRB transcripts. Produced via immunoSEQ multiplex PCR; TCRdb's table is partial and in-frame only. Of 120,000 to 150,000 clones detected, about 9.4% appear once; the ten largest clones hold approximately 1.3%. The sample was naive CD4+ T cells from blood. The receptors shown here come from a man aged 18 to 30 in good health.

In its sample, this clone was seen a few times. V usage is TRBV6-1 and J usage is TRBJ1-5; 9 bases are a match to TRBD1. The CDR3 has 17 residues. The ends lost 2 bases at V and 6 bases at J; junction bases unmatched: 11. CDR1 MNHNS and CDR2 SASEGT come from the germline V gene. The CDR3 region is CASSETTGTGTTQPQHF. CDR3 in DNA: TGTGCCAGCAGTGAAACTACCGGGACAGGGACTACTCAGCCCCAGCATTTT.

V is TRBV6-1 and J is TRBJ2-1; 14 positions agree with TRBD2. The CDR3 has 15 residues. The V gene end was trimmed by 5 bases and the J gene end by 8 bases; junction bases not matched to a gene: 5. Germline V gives CDR1 MNHNS, CDR2 SASEGT. CDR3 bases: TGTGCCAGCAGTCCGACTAGCGGGGGGGCCGATGAGCAGTTCTTC. Its protein is CASSPTSGGADEQFF.

This clone was found a few times. The rearrangement joins TRBV18 to TRBJ2-7; 7 nucleotides align to TRBD1. V dropped 3 bases and J dropped 4; count of bases not matched to a gene: 0. Germline V CDR1 and CDR2: KGHSH, LQKENI. The CDR3 runs 12 residues. The CDR3 DNA is TGTGCCAGCTCACCGGACAGGTACGAGCAGTACTTC. This encodes CASSPDRYEQYF.

This clone was counted many times. The chain carries TRBV29-1 and TRBJ2-5; 10 bases are a match to TRBD2. Germline-derived CDR1 and CDR2 are SQVTM and ANQGSEA. This CDR3 is built from 12 residues. This CDR3 is CTSGGGLETQYF. In nucleotides, the CDR3 is TGCACCAGCGGGGGGGGATTGGAGACCCAGTACTTC.

This sequence joins TRBV28 and TRBJ1-6; 9 bases fit TRBD1. Trimming at V came to 4 bases and at J to 5 bases, leaving 12 bases not matched to a gene. Germline V gene data show CDR1 as MDHEN and CDR2 as SYDVKM. This CDR3 region has 18 residues. Here the CDR3 reads CASSWDREAPYDNSPLHF. The CDR3 DNA follows: TGTGCCAGCAGTTGGGACAGGGAGGCCCCCTATGATAATTCACCCCTCCACTTT.

This clone was detected only a few times. The V call is TRBV7-3, the J call TRBJ2-4; 9 bases line up with TRBD1. Per germline, CDR1 SGHTA and CDR2 FQGTGA. This CDR3 has 17 amino acids. The V segment lost 5 bases and the J segment 5 bases; nucleotides outside the gene matches: 13. DNA of the CDR3: TGTGCCAGCAGCCTCCGCCCCGGGACAGGGAGTCAAAACATTCAGTACTTC. Translated, it gives CASSLRPGTGSQNIQYF.

This clone was detected only a few times. The chain recombines TRBV6-1 with TRBJ2-1; 7 bases are shared with TRBD2. This CDR3 contains 15 residues. The ends lost 7 bases at V and 1 base at J; junction bases unmatched: 7. Germline-derived CDR1 and CDR2 are MNHNS and SASEGT. CDR3 nucleotide sequence: TGTGCCAGCAATCTTGGACTAGTTTCCTACAATGAGCAGTTCTTC. This encodes CASNLGLVSYNEQFF.

This clone was recorded a few times. This chain uses TRBV7-2 with TRBJ2-7; 7 bases are shared with TRBD1. The CDR3 sequence is 13 residues long. Germline V lookup: CDR1 SGHTA, CDR2 FQGNSA. Trimming cost V 5 bases and J 3 bases; bases outside gene matches: 4. DNA for the CDR3: TGTGCCAGCAGCCGGGGACAGAACTACGAGCAGTACTTC. This sequence encodes CASSRGQNYEQYF.

The chain recombines TRBV28 with TRBJ2-7; maybe TRBD2 (5 bases). Trimming shortened V by 6 bases and J by 7 bases, and 22 bases separated the two germline ends. The CDR3 totals 15 residues. CDR1 is MDHEN, CDR2 SYDVKM, per germline. CDR3 in DNA: TGTGCCAGCAGACCCTACGGACTGCGATTTAGAGAGCAGTACTTC. Translation: CASRPYGLRFREQYF.

V usage is TRBV11-2 and J usage is TRBJ2-4; 7 bases map to TRBD1. CDR3 size: 14 residues. V dropped 5 bases and J dropped 8; count of bases not matched to a gene: 9. The V gene's germline CDR1 is SGHAT and CDR2 FQNNGV. CDR3 bases: TGTGCCAGCAGCCAGGGACAGTTGATGGACATTCAGTACTTC. Its protein is CASSQGQLMDIQYF.

This clone has only a few counts. This chain links TRBV4-1 with TRBJ2-1; weak D call: TRBD2 (5 bases). The CDR3 runs 17 residues. The ends were cut back, 0 bases at V and 2 bases at J, with 14 bases in the middle. Germline CDR1 and CDR2: MGHRA and YSYEKL. The CDR3 sequence is CASSQDSVSGTYNEQFF. CDR3 DNA: TGCGCCAGCAGCCAAGATTCGGTAAGCGGAACCTACAATGAGCAGTTCTTC.

Only a few counts were recorded for this clone. This rearrangement joins TRBV6-6 to TRBJ2-7, with 9 bases aligning to TRBD1. The CDR3 covers 14 residues. After removal of 5 bases from V and 4 bases from J, the junction contained 6 bases not matched to a gene. Per germline, CDR1 MNHNY and CDR2 SVGAGI (reference sequence). The CDR3 here is CASSGRTGEYEQYF. CDR3 DNA: TGTGCCAGCAGTGGTCGGACAGGGGAATACGAGCAGTACTTC.

This clone was seen only a few times. The rearrangement uses TRBV6-5 and TRBJ2-5; D is possibly TRBD2 (7 bases). With the DNA end fitting TRBJ2-7 better, the J assignment may be wrong. CDR1 and CDR2 from the germline V gene are MNHEY and SVGAGI. There are 15 residues in the CDR3. The CDR3 bases are TGTGCCAGCAGTTACGGGGGGGGCACGTCCTACGAGCAGTACTTC. Translated, it gives CASSYGGGTSYEQYF.

V usage is TRBV19 and J usage is TRBJ2-3; D unclear. With 3 bases removed from V and 0 bases from J, the gap between germline ends came to 7 bases. The CDR3 has 14 residues. Germline CDR1 is LNHDA and CDR2 is SQIVND (reference sequence). This CDR3 reads CASSIQASTDTQYF. In nucleotides, the CDR3 is TGTGCCAGTAGTATCCAGGCTAGCACAGATACGCAGTATTTT.

V gene TRBV9 combines with J gene TRBJ2-3, with 11 bases fitting TRBD2. The junction had 15 bases not matched to a gene; V was cut back by 0 bases and J by 6 bases. The germline V gene has CDR1 SGDLS and CDR2 YYNGEE. The CDR3 sequence is 19 residues long. This CDR3 reads CASSVAPQVASGGFDTQYF. In DNA, the CDR3 is TGTGCCAGCAGCGTAGCTCCTCAGGTGGCTAGCGGGGGGTTTGATACGCAGTATTTT. The full variable domain, in which reference TRBV9 and TRBJ2-3 provide the parts outside the CDR3, is DSGVTQTPKHLITATGQRVTLRCSPRSGDLSVYWYQQSLDQGLQFLIQYYNGEERAKGNILERFSAQQFPDLHSELNLSSLELGDSALYFCASSVAPQVASGGFDTQYFGPGTRLTVL.

The chain employs TRBV7-9 and TRBJ2-3; perhaps TRBD1 as D (5 bases). The CDR3 is 16 residues long. V lost 5 bases to trimming and J lost 2 bases, with 17 bases between them. Germline loops: CDR1 SEHNR, CDR2 FQNEAQ (reference sequence). As DNA, the CDR3 is TGTGCCAGCAGCACTCAGGGTGGAACTACCACAGATACGCAGTATTTT. This gives the protein CASSTQGGTTTDTQYF.

The CDR3 sequence is CASSPLRGGTDTQYF. The DNA of the CDR3 is TGTGCCAGCTCACCGCTGCGGGGGGGCACAGATACGCAGTATTTT. The chain carries TRBV18 and TRBJ2-3; 8 bases match TRBD2. Germline trimming cut 3 bases from V and 1 base from J; bases unmatched to any gene: 3. The CDR3 is 15 amino acids. Germline CDR1 is KGHSH and CDR2 is LQKENI.

A few counts support this clone. V gene TRBV7-2 combines with J gene TRBJ2-3, with no clear D. Trimming removed 10 bases from V and 3 bases from J, with 5 bases in between. CDR3 length equals 10 residues. Germline V gene sequence: CDR1 SGHTA, CDR2 FQGNSA. The CDR3 spells CAILTDTQYF. Here the CDR3 DNA reads TGTGCCATCTTGACAGATACGCAGTATTTT.

In this sample, this clone turned up a few times. This chain links TRBV7-2 with TRBJ2-5, with TRBD1 matching 7 bases. Trimming at V came to 7 bases and at J to 5 bases, leaving 13 bases not matched to a gene. The CDR3 is 15 residues long. Per germline, CDR1 SGHTA and CDR2 FQGNSA. This CDR3 reads CASTPGQPRGETQYF. The CDR3 nucleotides read TGTGCCAGCACCCCGGGACAGCCAAGGGGCGAGACCCAGTACTTC.

This sequence joins TRBV2 and TRBJ2-1; TRBD1 matches at 9 bases. The trim removed 1 base at V and 7 bases at J, leaving 5 bases unmatched. The germline V gene has CDR1 SNHLY and CDR2 FYNNEI. The CDR3 covers 15 residues. The CDR3: CASSEGNRGLNEQFF. The CDR3 DNA reads TGTGCCAGCAGTGAAGGGAACAGGGGGCTAAATGAGCAGTTCTTC.

A few counts support this clone. The genes are TRBV7-9 and TRBJ2-2; D gene unclear. This CDR3 contains 15 residues. The V end was cut by 5 bases, the J end by 0 bases, with 10 bases between. Germline V CDR1 and CDR2: SEHNR, FQNEAQ (reference sequence). This CDR3 is CASSGDGANTGELFF. For the CDR3, the DNA is TGTGCCAGCAGCGGAGACGGTGCGAACACCGGGGAGCTGTTTTTT. Using reference TRBV7-9 and TRBJ2-2 for the parts outside the CDR3, the full variable domain is DTGVSQNPRHKITKRGQNVTFRCDPISEHNRLYWYRQTLGQGPEFLTYFQNEAQLEKSRLLSDRFSAERPKGSFSTLEIQRTEQGDSAMYLCASSGDGANTGELFFGEGSRLTVL.

This chain joins TRBV5-4 and TRBJ2-3, with TRBD2 matching over 8 bases. Germline V lookup: CDR1 SGHNT, CDR2 YYREEE (reference sequence). The V segment lost 0 bases and the J segment 5 bases; nucleotides outside the gene matches: 2. The CDR3 consists of 14 residues. The CDR3 DNA reads as TGTGCCAGCAGCTTGGAGCGGGGGATAGATACGCAGTATTTT. Translated: CASSLERGIDTQYF.

This clone occurred a few times. The V gene is TRBV11-2, the J gene TRBJ2-1, with TRBD2 matching over 7 bases. J lost 10 bases, V lost 0 bases, and 12 bases had no gene match. The CDR3 runs 16 residues. Germline CDR1 is SGHAT and CDR2 is FQNNGV. The CDR3 is CASSLDRTGGAHEQFF. Written as DNA, the CDR3 is TGTGCCAGCAGCTTAGATCGGACGGGGGGAGCTCACGAGCAGTTCTTC.